This T cell receptor (beta chain) emerged from a study of blood T cell repertoires in COVID-19. CDR3 length: 12 residues. After removal of 3 bases from V and 11 bases from J, the junction contained 2 bases not matched to a gene. Per the original data handling: By means of reference gene primer amplification, nucleated cell counts were estimated. The data were produced by immunoSEQ multiplex PCR, yet TCRdb's version contains in-frame clones alone and is incomplete. The V and J calls and clone size are taken from that table; D and trimming were inferred from the DNA. Seen here are 400,000 to 450,000 clones, about 87% observed once, and the top ten hold around 12%.

The gene calls are TRBV12-3 or TRBV12-4 and TRBJ2-1, with TRBD1 matching over 9 bases. The clonotype originates from a woman in her forties or fifties with COVID-19, enrolled during active disease. The sample was peripheral blood. CDR3 DNA sequence: TGTGCCAGCAGTTTCGGACAGGGGAAGCAGTTCTTC. Translating it yields CASSFGQGKQFF.